Below, 5 T cell receptor beta chains from the same sample are listed, as sequenced in a study of cytomegalovirus exposure and HLA in healthy donors. Researchers ran the PCR with 60 Vbeta and 13 Jbeta primers. The table came from immunoSEQ multiplex PCR; TCRdb's copy has only in-frame clones and leaves some out. This repertoire shows about 180,000 clones, approximately 84% found once; its top ten account for 0.38%. The sequenced sample consisted of PBMCs. The receptors here all came from a boy between 2 and 10 years old in good health and CMV-seronegative.

This clone occurred once. The chain employs TRBV30 and TRBJ1-5; D is perhaps TRBD1 (6 bases). Germline assignment: CDR1 GTSNPN and CDR2 SVGIG (reference sequence). The CDR3 runs to 17 residues. Trimming took 0 bases from V and 4 from J, leaving 19 bases between them. The CDR3 nucleotides read TGTGCCTGGAGTGTACAATCAGGGGACCTCCTTAATCAGCCCCAGCATTTT. Protein: CAWSVQSGDLLNQPQHF. Using reference TRBV30 and TRBJ1-5 for the parts outside the CDR3, the full variable domain is SQTIHQWPATLVQPVGSPLSLECTVEGTSNPNLYWYRQAAGRGLQLLFYSVGIGQISSEVPQNLSASRPQDRQFILSSKKLLLSDSGFYLCAWSVQSGDLLNQPQHFGDGTRLSIL.

This clone was found a few times. The V call is TRBV28, the J call TRBJ2-3, with a possible D match to TRBD1 (6 bases). In germline, CDR1 is MDHEN, CDR2 SYDVKM. The CDR3 has 16 amino acids. V lost 6 bases and J 4 bases, leaving 20 bases between the germline ends. The CDR3 sequence: CASRGETPGVPDTQYF. For the CDR3, the DNA is TGTGCCAGCAGAGGAGAGACCCCAGGGGTCCCAGATACGCAGTATTTT.

The rearrangement uses TRBV2 and TRBJ1-4, with D perhaps matching TRBD1 (6 bases). This CDR3 comprises 16 residues. The germline gives CDR1 SNHLY, CDR2 FYNNEI. Trimming left V 4 bases short and J 4 bases short, with 16 bases between. The DNA for the CDR3 is TGTGCCAGCAGTGCGATTGGGGGCAGCCGTAATGAAAAACTGTTTTTT. Translating it yields CASSAIGGSRNEKLFF.

The chain joins TRBV11-2 to TRBJ1-1; D may be TRBD1 (5 bases). Trimming shortened V by 6 bases and J by 4 bases, and 18 bases separated the two germline ends. The CDR3 is made up of 15 amino acids. Germline CDR1 reads SGHAT; CDR2 reads FQNNGV. CDR3 sequence: CASSYRPRGSTEAFF. CDR3 DNA sequence: TGTGCCAGCAGTTATAGACCCCGGGGGAGCACTGAAGCTTTCTTT.

This chain connects TRBV6-5 to TRBJ2-2; 7 nucleotides align to TRBD1. Looked up from germline, CDR1 is MNHEY and CDR2 is SVGAGI. J was trimmed by 6 bases and V by 4 bases; bases with no gene match: 5. This CDR3 is 14 amino acids long. As DNA, the CDR3 is TGTGCCAGCAGTTCCATACAGGGGTCCGGGGAGCTGTTTTTT. Its translation: CASSSIQGSGELFF.